Listed below are T cell receptor beta chains from one sample, sequenced in a study of T cell responses to AZD1222 COVID-19 vaccine. Profiling relied on immunoSEQ multiplex PCR, and the TCRdb table lists in-frame clones only, not all of them. Of approximately 100,000 clones listed, about 88% were seen once; the top ten hold roughly 5.2%. Material: peripheral blood, obtained 28 days after the second AZD1222 dose. Receptor source: an adult who received the AZD1222 COVID-19 vaccine. CDR3s include the opening cysteine and the closing phenylalanine or tryptophan. Fields, in order: V gene, D gene, J gene, CDR3 protein. D genes are given only for firm matches.

V: TRBV19; D: -; J: TRBJ1-2; CDR3: CASSIGGMGNYGYTF
V: TRBV19; D: -; J: TRBJ1-5; CDR3: CASSEKRGGNQPQHF
V: TRBV30; D: -; J: TRBJ1-5; CDR3: CAWSVFSNQPQHF
V: TRBV5-1; D: -; J: TRBJ1-1; CDR3: CASSLEGPPTEAFF
V: TRBV12-5; D: TRBD1; J: TRBJ2-7; CDR3: CASGLGTGAYEQYF
V: TRBV7-2; D: -; J: TRBJ2-1; CDR3: CASSGQHGGEQFF
V: TRBV6-5; D: -; J: TRBJ1-5; CDR3: CASTYAGGNQPQHF
V: TRBV6-1; D: -; J: TRBJ1-6; CDR3: CASSETPGRGNSPLHF
V: TRBV3-1/TRBV3-2; D: -; J: TRBJ1-3; CDR3: CASSSRGAGNTIYF
V: TRBV12-3/TRBV12-4; D: -; J: TRBJ1-4; CDR3: CASSFGRGQKLFF
V: TRBV9; D: TRBD1; J: TRBJ2-5; CDR3: CASSAVPGGASTVTQYF
V: TRBV6-4; D: -; J: TRBJ1-6; CDR3: CASSDNPGLGSPLHF
V: TRBV19; D: TRBD1; J: TRBJ1-5; CDR3: CASSIGGDRNSNQPQHF
V: TRBV5-6; D: -; J: TRBJ2-7; CDR3: CASSRTASYEQYF
V: TRBV6-5; D: TRBD1; J: TRBJ2-2; CDR3: CASTKDRGQTGELFF
V: TRBV2; D: TRBD2; J: TRBJ2-5; CDR3: CASSLSSGTETQYF
V: TRBV5-6; D: -; J: TRBJ2-1; CDR3: CASSRTRNEQFF
V: TRBV6-5; D: -; J: TRBJ1-3; CDR3: CASSWVATSGNTIYF
V: TRBV10-3; D: -; J: TRBJ2-1; CDR3: CAISNPGGGVNSYNEQFF
V: TRBV18; D: -; J: TRBJ2-3; CDR3: CASSPSEGPGDTQYF
V: TRBV30; D: -; J: TRBJ2-7; CDR3: CAWTGGVSYEQYF
V: TRBV2; D: TRBD2; J: TRBJ2-5; CDR3: CARRGLAKETQYF
V: TRBV19; D: TRBD2; J: TRBJ2-3; CDR3: CASSMVMGAGNTDTQYF
V: TRBV6-5; D: -; J: TRBJ1-2; CDR3: CASSAGHLYGYTF
V: TRBV7-9; D: TRBD1; J: TRBJ1-6; CDR3: CASRPTGGGGSPLHF
V: TRBV7-9; D: TRBD2; J: TRBJ2-5; CDR3: CASSLPSGGAVTQYF
V: TRBV10-3; D: -; J: TRBJ2-5; CDR3: CAISDPRQGFDETQYF
V: TRBV6-5; D: TRBD1; J: TRBJ1-1; CDR3: CASRLTGGTEAFF
V: TRBV25-1; D: -; J: TRBJ2-2; CDR3: CASSEYNAGELFF
V: TRBV19; D: TRBD1; J: TRBJ1-2; CDR3: CASTRTGTGEYGYTF
V: TRBV6-5; D: -; J: TRBJ2-6; CDR3: CASSYSRSSGANVLTF
V: TRBV5-1; D: -; J: TRBJ2-7; CDR3: CASSLDVYEQYF
V: TRBV2; D: -; J: TRBJ1-1; CDR3: CASVTEGARTEAFF
V: TRBV15; D: -; J: TRBJ2-5; CDR3: CATSRDRETQYF
V: TRBV15; D: TRBD2; J: TRBJ2-5; CDR3: CATSRRLAEYQETQYF
V: TRBV18; D: -; J: TRBJ2-4; CDR3: CASSPNDKNIQYF
V: TRBV14; D: -; J: TRBJ1-1; CDR3: CASSRGSGTEAFF
V: TRBV19; D: -; J: TRBJ1-1; CDR3: CASTFDTPNTEAFF
V: TRBV19; D: -; J: TRBJ1-5; CDR3: CASRPREPNQPQHF
V: TRBV27; D: -; J: TRBJ1-5; CDR3: CASSPAFGMGNQPQHF